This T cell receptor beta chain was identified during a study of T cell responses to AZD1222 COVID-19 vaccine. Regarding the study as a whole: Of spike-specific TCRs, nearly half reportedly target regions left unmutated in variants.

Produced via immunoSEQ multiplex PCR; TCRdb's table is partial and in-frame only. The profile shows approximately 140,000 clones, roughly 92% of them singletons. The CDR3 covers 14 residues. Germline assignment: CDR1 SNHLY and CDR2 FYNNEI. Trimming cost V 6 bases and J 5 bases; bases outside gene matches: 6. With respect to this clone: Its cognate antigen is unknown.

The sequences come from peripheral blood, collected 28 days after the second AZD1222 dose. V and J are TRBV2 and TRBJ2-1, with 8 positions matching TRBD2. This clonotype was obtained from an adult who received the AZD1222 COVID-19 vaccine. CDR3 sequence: CASSLAGLNNEQFF. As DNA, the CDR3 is TGTGCCAGCAGCTTAGCGGGGCTGAACAATGAGCAGTTCTTC. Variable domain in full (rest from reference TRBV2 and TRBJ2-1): EPEVTQTPSHQVTQMGQEVILRCVPISNHLYFYWYRQILGQKVEFLVSFYNNEISEKSEIFDDQFSVERPDGSNFTLKIRSTKLEDSAMYFCASSLAGLNNEQFFGPGTRLTVL.